The clone carrying this T cell receptor (beta chain) was counted only a few times. Its antigen is unknown. This sample is part of a study of cytotoxic CD8 clonotypes in ibrutinib-treated CLL. Turning to the study itself: The patients, under 13 relapsed/refractory and roughly 15 treatment-naive, included approximately 17 who were IGHV unmutated. Some 25 partial and 2 complete responses; at median around 71 months, roughly 15 remitted, roughly 12 progressed. Study findings and constraints: Progressing and sustained-remission patients had different sampling times.

Assay: immunoSEQ multiplex PCR; the TCRdb copy retains only in-frame clones and omits some. The table records 15,000 or so clones, around 60% of them present only once. Cryopreserved PBMCs were the source of around 1.8 micrograms of genomic DNA, which went to TCR beta libraries. The CDR3 extends over 14 amino acids. CDR1 is MNHEY and CDR2 is SMNVEV in the germline V gene (reference sequence). The V gene end was trimmed by 4 bases and the J gene end by 2 bases; junction bases not matched to a gene: 2. The chain couples TRBV27 to TRBJ2-7; 10 positions match TRBD2. The receptor's source is a human donor with chronic lymphocytic leukemia. The specimen comprised PBMCs, sampled before ibrutinib treatment. In DNA form, the CDR3 reads TGTGCCAGCAGTTCGCTAGCGGGGGCCTACGAGCAGTACTTC. Translated: CASSSLAGAYEQYF.